The clone carrying this TCR beta chain has just a few counts. Antigen specificity is unknown. This entry belongs to a study of regulatory T cells in long-lasting Graves disease. Overall study results and limits: Peripheral blood alone, not thyroid tissue, underwent study.

Regarding time point: newly diagnosed GD, antithyroid drugs for less than 3 months. Making the TCR library involved RNA that had been extracted from PBMCs. Collection of peripheral blood (about 8.8 milliliters) was done using EDTA tubes. To make TCR beta libraries, researchers used iRepertoire HTBI primers and Arm-PCR of CDR3 regions. TCRdb independently ran MiXCR on the multiplex PCR reads; one entry per CDR3 protein. The table records 400,000 to 650,000 distinct CDR3 sequences, about 16% of them present only once. Germline V lookup: CDR1 DFQATT, CDR2 SNEGSKA (reference sequence). V lost 6 bases, J lost 5 bases, and 14 bases lay in between. CDR3 length: 13 amino acids. The sample was also reused in another study, on T cells in Graves' hyperthyroidism and ophthalmopathy. From that report: From stable hyperthyroidism, ophthalmopathy was separated by a 13 V-J model.

Sequencing was performed on peripheral blood mononuclear cells (PBMCs), taken at new diagnosis, from a patient treated with antithyroid drugs. The genes are TRBV20-1 and TRBJ2-1, with D possibly matching TRBD2 (7 bases). This clonotype was sampled from a woman aged 40 to 65 with Graves disease. The CDR3 reads CSAAGAIHNEQFF. Written as DNA, the CDR3 is TGCAGTGCGGCGGGGGCCATCCACAATGAGCAGTTCTTC.